Below, one TCR beta chain is given with its context. What it binds is not known. These data come from a study of cytomegalovirus exposure and HLA in healthy donors. Study information: From 190 million or so T cells, an earlier analysis saw some 120 million unique TCR beta sequences. Findings of the study overall: In a later analysis, HLA-associated TCR beta chains were more clonally expanded than equally common others. Presence/absence analyses rested on an assumption that sequencing depth was roughly uniform across donors.

The PCR contained 60 Vbeta and 13 Jbeta primers. Assay: immunoSEQ multiplex PCR; the TCRdb copy retains only in-frame clones and omits some. The profile shows 60,000 to 90,000 clones, 65% to 90% of them singletons. This CDR3 is built from 19 residues. Germline CDR1 is MGHRA and CDR2 is YSYEKL. The V gene end was trimmed by 4 bases and the J gene end by 0 bases; junction bases not matched to a gene: 16. The TCR sequence derives from a man between 70 and 80 years old in good health and CMV-seropositive. V is TRBV4-1 and J is TRBJ2-3; 7 nucleotides align to TRBD2. Material for sequencing was PBMCs. CDR3 bases: TGCGCCAGCAGCCGATATCCCGCGCGGGGGAGCTCTAGCACAGATACGCAGTATTTT. Encoded protein: CASSRYPARGSSSTDTQYF.